These 32 T cell receptor beta chains were all obtained from the same sample, sequenced in a study of CD4+ T cells in melanoma. Only in-frame clones appear in the TCRdb table, and some are missing; sequencing was by immunoSEQ multiplex PCR. The table has around 50,000 clones, approximately 92% seen once. Sequencing was done on a sample of peripheral blood. These receptors were collected from a human donor with melanoma.

There are a few counts of this clone. The chain recombines TRBV9 with TRBJ2-3, with D tentatively TRBD2 (6 bases). Looked up from germline, CDR1 is SGDLS and CDR2 is YYNGEE. The germline V and J ends were trimmed by 3 bases and 7 bases, with 18 bases remaining between them. This CDR3 comprises 15 residues. For the CDR3, the DNA is TGTGCCAGCAGCGCAACGGGACTTGCGGTATATACGCAGTATTTT. Its translation is CASSATGLAVYTQYF. The full variable domain, with the rest looked up from reference TRBV9 and TRBJ2-3, is DSGVTQTPKHLITATGQRVTLRCSPRSGDLSVYWYQQSLDQGLQFLIQYYNGEERAKGNILERFSAQQFPDLHSELNLSSLELGDSALYFCASSATGLAVYTQYFGPGTRLTVL.

This sequence joins TRBV25-1 and TRBJ2-1; 7 bases map to TRBD1. The CDR3 totals 14 residues. The J segment lost 9 bases and the V segment lost 1 base, leaving 6 bases of the junction unmatched. CDR1 and CDR2 (germline): MGHDK, SYGVNS. The CDR3 here is CASSEWGQSGEQFF. The CDR3 nucleotides read TGTGCCAGCAGTGAATGGGGACAGTCTGGTGAGCAGTTCTTC.

As for this clone: The junction and the germline gene differ at one end; a read error may be behind it. The chain has TRBV27 and TRBJ1-2; the D gene is possibly TRBD1 (5 bases). This CDR3 is built from 11 residues. CDR1 MNHEY and CDR2 SMNVEV come from the germline V gene (reference sequence). CDR3 DNA: TGTGCCAGCATGGGGGGGGACCGCCACTTCTTC. It codes for CASMGGDRHFF.

The count of this clone is one. The rearrangement uses TRBV7-8 and TRBJ1-2; D is possibly TRBD1 (5 bases). The germline gives CDR1 SGHVS, CDR2 FQNEAQ. CDR3 length: 15 residues. Trimming left V 4 bases short and J 3 bases short, with 15 bases between. The CDR3 region has the DNA TGTGCCAGCAGCTCTTGGACCAGGGATCACTATGGCTACACCTTC. Translation: CASSSWTRDHYGYTF.

In its sample, this clone ranks as medium-sized. The CDR3 DNA reads as TGTGCCAGCAGCCAAGAGGCGGTCGGGACAATGAACACTGAAGCTTTCTTT. Amino acid sequence: CASSQEAVGTMNTEAFF. This chain uses TRBV14 with TRBJ1-1; weak D call: TRBD1 (6 bases). V was cut by 0 bases and J by 0 bases, with 14 bases left in between. Looked up from germline, CDR1 is SGHDN and CDR2 is FVKESK. This CDR3 comprises 17 residues.

For the CDR3, the DNA is TGTGCCTGGAGTGTAAGCGGGGGTAGTTCATTTGGCTACACCTTC. Translation: CAWSVSGGSSFGYTF. This sequence joins TRBV30 and TRBJ1-2, with D perhaps matching TRBD1 (5 bases). The CDR3 has 15 amino acids. V was trimmed by 0 bases and J by 7 bases, leaving 18 bases between them. CDR1 is GTSNPN, CDR2 SVGIG, per germline (reference sequence).

V and J are TRBV11-2 and TRBJ1-4; no clear D. V lost 3 bases to trimming and J lost 1 base, with 9 bases between them. CDR1 and CDR2 from the germline V gene are SGHAT and FQNNGV. The CDR3 has 15 residues. CDR3 loop: CASSFIMETNEKLFF. The CDR3, as DNA: TGTGCCAGCAGCTTTATTATGGAAACTAATGAAAAACTGTTTTTT.

The chain couples TRBV4-1 to TRBJ1-2; 8 bases align to TRBD1. V was pared by 8 bases and J by 7 bases, with 18 bases of the junction left unmatched. The CDR3 has 16 amino acids. In germline, CDR1 is MGHRA, CDR2 YSYEKL. CDR3 residues: CASRRTGRLQGGGYTF. CDR3 nucleotide sequence: TGCGCCAGCCGCCGGACAGGGAGGCTTCAAGGTGGTGGCTACACCTTC.

The chain has TRBV30 and TRBJ1-2; D is ambiguous. V dropped 2 bases and J dropped 4 bases, with 8 bases sitting between them. This CDR3 has 12 residues. From germline, CDR1 is GTSNPN and CDR2 SVGIG (reference sequence). The chain's CDR3 is CAWSSGPYGYTF. The CDR3 coding sequence is TGTGCCTGGAGTTCAGGACCCTATGGCTACACCTTC.

V usage is TRBV19 and J usage is TRBJ2-1; D ambiguous. This CDR3 spans 13 amino acids. The germline gives CDR1 LNHDA, CDR2 SQIVND (reference sequence). Deletions cut 3 bases from V and 6 bases from J, with 9 bases between. The CDR3 protein is CASSMSLGNEQFF. CDR3 DNA: TGTGCCAGTAGTATGAGCCTGGGCAATGAGCAGTTCTTC.

CDR3 nucleotides: TGTGCCAGCAGTTCATTGGGACAGGGGACCTACGAGCAGTACTTC. Translation: CASSSLGQGTYEQYF. The chain recombines TRBV14 with TRBJ2-7; 10 bases map to TRBD1. This CDR3 spans 15 amino acids. J lost 2 bases, V lost 6 bases, and 7 bases had no gene match. The germline CDR1 and CDR2 sequences are SGHDN and FVKESK.

V usage is TRBV25-1 and J usage is TRBJ1-1; D unclear. The CDR3 covers 18 residues. Germline CDR1 reads MGHDK; CDR2 reads SYGVNS. V shed 3 bases and J shed 1 base, with 21 bases lying between them. The CDR3 nucleotides read TGTGCCAGCAGTGAGTCCCGCTCTTCCGACGTCTCGAACACTGAAGCTTTCTTT. This translates into CASSESRSSDVSNTEAFF. The variable domain in full, with the rest retrieved from reference TRBV25-1 and TRBJ1-1, is EADIYQTPRYLVIGTGKKITLECSQTMGHDKMYWYQQDPGMELHLIHYSYGVNSTEKGDLSSESTVSRIRTEHFPLTLESARPSHTSQYLCASSESRSSDVSNTEAFFGQGTRLTVV.

This rearrangement joins TRBV6-5 to TRBJ1-6; TRBD1 might be the D (6 bases). Looked up from germline, CDR1 is MNHEY and CDR2 is SVGAGI. The V end lost 7 bases, the J end lost 6 bases, and 16 bases lay between the germline ends. This CDR3 spans 15 amino acids. The CDR3 is CASTGGGRGNSPLHF. The CDR3 coding sequence is TGTGCCAGCACTGGTGGGGGGCGCGGTAATTCACCCCTCCACTTT.

The chain recombines TRBV5-6 with TRBJ1-2, with a possible D match to TRBD1 (5 bases). CDR3 length equals 14 residues. Trimming pared 4 bases from V and 5 bases from J, leaving 15 bases between. Per the germline V gene, CDR1 is SGHDT and CDR2 is YYEEEE. The DNA of the CDR3 is TGTGCCAGCAGCCAAGGGACCCGGACATATGGCTACACCTTC. It yields the protein CASSQGTRTYGYTF. The variable domain in full, with the rest retrieved from reference TRBV5-6 and TRBJ1-2, is DAGVTQSPTHLIKTRGQQVTLRCSPKSGHDTVSWYQQALGQGPQFIFQYYEEEERQRGNFPDRFSGHQFPNYSSELNVNALLLGDSALYLCASSQGTRTYGYTFGSGTRLTVV.

The gene calls are TRBV10-3 and TRBJ1-3, with D hard to call. CDR1 ENHRY and CDR2 SYGVKD come from the germline V gene. V shed 0 bases and J shed 0 bases, with 6 bases lying between them. This CDR3 has 15 residues. The DNA of the CDR3 is TGTGCCATCAGTGAGTCGCTGCTCTCTGGAAACACCATATATTTT. It encodes CAISESLLSGNTIYF.

This chain joins TRBV4-1 and TRBJ1-2; D is uncertain. V lost 4 bases and J 1 base, leaving 13 bases between the germline ends. CDR3 length: 15 amino acids. Germline CDR1 and CDR2: MGHRA and YSYEKL. The CDR3 nucleotides are TGCGCCAGCAGCCCCGGAGAGAGGGATAACTATGGCTACACCTTC. Its protein product is CASSPGERDNYGYTF.

V usage is TRBV18 and J usage is TRBJ1-2, with a weak D call TRBD1 (5 bases). The CDR3 is 15 amino acids. Germline V gives CDR1 KGHSH, CDR2 LQKENI. Between the trimmed V and J ends, which lost 5 bases and 6 bases, there was a span of 19 bases. The CDR3 is CASSIGVGQGDGYTF. In DNA, the CDR3 is TGTGCCAGCTCAATAGGCGTTGGGCAGGGAGATGGCTACACCTTC.

The chain employs TRBV6-9 and TRBJ2-7; D not resolved. The CDR3 is 15 amino acids. Trimming shortened V by 0 bases and J by 3 bases, and 12 bases separated the two germline ends. Germline CDR1 is MNHGY and CDR2 is SVAAGI. The CDR3, as DNA: TGTGCCAGCAGTTATTCGCGGCAGGCAGACTACGAGCAGTACTTC. Its protein is CASSYSRQADYEQYF.

This chain joins TRBV11-2 and TRBJ2-6; TRBD1 is a possible D gene (6 bases). The germline gives CDR1 SGHAT, CDR2 FQNNGV. V lost 4 bases to trimming and J lost 0 bases, with 16 bases between them. The CDR3 totals 18 residues. CDR3 nucleotides: TGTGCCAGCAGCTCCTTTGGGACACCTTACTCTGGGGCCAACGTCCTGACTTTC. Translating it yields CASSSFGTPYSGANVLTF.

V gene TRBV7-2 combines with J gene TRBJ1-4; D is unclear. The CDR3 extends over 12 amino acids. Trimming removed 1 base from V and 7 bases from J, with 4 bases in between. Germline loops: CDR1 SGHTA, CDR2 FQGNSA. DNA of the CDR3: TGTGCCAGCAGCTTAGAGAGTGAAAAACTGTTTTTT. This sequence encodes CASSLESEKLFF. The whole variable domain, remainder taken from reference TRBV7-2 and TRBJ1-4, is GAGVSQSPSNKVTEKGKDVELRCDPISGHTALYWYRQSLGQGLEFLIYFQGNSAPDKSGLPSDRFSAERTGGSVSTLTIQRTQQEDSAVYLCASSLESEKLFFGSGTQLSVL.

This clone was seen only once. The chain has TRBV7-6 and TRBJ2-7; 7 bases agree with TRBD2. Germline loops: CDR1 SGHVS, CDR2 FNYEAQ. This CDR3 is built from 18 residues. After removal of 5 bases from V and 0 bases from J, the junction contained 16 bases not matched to a gene. DNA for the CDR3: TGTGCCAGCAGCCGGGAGCCCCTTGGGAGGGCGTCCTCCTACGAGCAGTACTTC. As protein: CASSREPLGRASSYEQYF.

This chain links TRBV7-9 with TRBJ1-3; D is undetermined. Germline V gene data show CDR1 as SEHNR and CDR2 as FQNEAQ (reference sequence). This CDR3 comprises 12 residues. V dropped 5 bases and J dropped 8 bases, with 10 bases sitting between them. The CDR3 region is CASSRGDYTIYF. CDR3 nucleotides: TGTGCCAGCAGCCGCGGGGATTACACCATATATTTT.

This rearrangement joins TRBV7-9 to TRBJ2-3; D is possibly TRBD2 (6 bases). This CDR3 comprises 14 residues. The V gene's germline CDR1 is SEHNR and CDR2 FQNEAQ (reference sequence). V lost 3 bases to trimming and J lost 11 bases, with 18 bases between them. The CDR3 DNA follows: TGTGCCAGCAGCTTTCGGTCTGGGGCCGGGGGGCAGTATTTT. It is translated as CASSFRSGAGGQYF.

This rearrangement joins TRBV29-1 to TRBJ1-5, with a possible D match to TRBD1 (5 bases). CDR3 length: 13 amino acids. V gave up 6 bases and J gave up 3 bases, with 12 bases separating them. Germline V CDR1 and CDR2: SQVTM, ANQGSEA. CDR3 loop: CSVQGVANQPQHF. DNA for the CDR3: TGCAGCGTCCAAGGGGTTGCCAATCAGCCCCAGCATTTT.

The rearrangement uses TRBV2 and TRBJ2-6; D ambiguous. CDR1 and CDR2 from the germline V gene are SNHLY and FYNNEI. The V end was cut by 7 bases, the J end by 1 base, with 11 bases between. This CDR3 has 15 residues. This chain's CDR3 is CASTPVLSGANVLTF. The CDR3 bases are TGTGCCAGCACCCCGGTTTTGTCTGGGGCCAACGTCCTGACTTTC.

The chain carries TRBV19 and TRBJ1-5, with TRBD1 matching 8 bases. The length of the CDR3 is 15 residues. Germline V gene data show CDR1 as LNHDA and CDR2 as SQIVND (reference sequence). V shed 3 bases, J shed 1 base, and the junction held 2 bases outside the gene matches. In DNA, the CDR3 is TGTGCCAGTAGTATCACAGGGGGGAGCAATCAGCCCCAGCATTTT. Protein sequence: CASSITGGSNQPQHF.

The V and J genes are TRBV6-5 and TRBJ1-6; D call uncertain. Per germline, CDR1 MNHEY and CDR2 SVGAGI. The germline V and J ends were trimmed by 4 bases and 8 bases, with 18 bases remaining between them. The CDR3 length is 16 residues. The CDR3 loop reads CASSSLSGPWDSPLHF. The CDR3 DNA reads as TGTGCCAGCAGTTCCCTGAGCGGGCCGTGGGATTCACCCCTCCACTTT.

The chain has TRBV7-2 and TRBJ2-5, with 10 bases that match TRBD2. V gave up 8 bases and J gave up 4 bases; unmatched junction bases: 7. This CDR3 is 14 amino acids long. Germline V gene data show CDR1 as SGHTA and CDR2 as FQGNSA. CDR3 nucleotides: TGTGCCAGCGCACTAGCGGGGTTACTAGAGACCCAGTACTTC. It specifies CASALAGLLETQYF.

The chain links TRBV18 to TRBJ2-7; 9 bases agree with TRBD1. V was clipped by 6 bases and J by 0 bases; unmatched bases: 6. Germline CDR1 is KGHSH and CDR2 is LQKENI. The CDR3 is 15 amino acids. The DNA for the CDR3 is TGTGCCAGCTCTCGCGACAGGGGGACCTCCTACGAGCAGTACTTC. It encodes CASSRDRGTSYEQYF. The full variable domain, in which reference TRBV18 and TRBJ2-7 provide the parts outside the CDR3, is NAGVMQNPRHLVRRRGQEARLRCSPMKGHSHVYWYRQLPEEGLKFMVYLQKENIIDESGMPKERFSAEFPKEGPSILRIQQVVRGDSAAYFCASSRDRGTSYEQYFGPGTRLTVT.

The chain recombines TRBV19 with TRBJ1-1; the match to TRBD1 covers 11 bases. CDR1 is LNHDA and CDR2 is SQIVND in the germline V gene (reference sequence). Trimming took 4 bases from V and 11 from J; bases not matched to a gene: 6. CDR3 length: 13 amino acids. Written as DNA, the CDR3 is TGTGCCAGTAGTAGGGAGGGACAGGGGGTCGCTTTCTTT. Translated, it gives CASSREGQGVAFF.

The chain combines TRBV7-6 with TRBJ2-7; D might be TRBD2 (5 bases). The CDR3 covers 14 residues. The germline CDR1 and CDR2 sequences are SGHVS and FNYEAQ. Trimming shortened V by 0 bases and J by 2 bases, and 8 bases separated the two germline ends. The CDR3 loop is CASSLASETYEQYF. CDR3 DNA: TGTGCCAGCAGCTTAGCTAGCGAGACCTACGAGCAGTACTTC.

The rearrangement links TRBV4-1 to TRBJ2-1, with 12 nucleotides matching TRBD2. J gave up 12 bases and V 4 bases, and 10 bases lay outside the gene matches. Germline CDR1 and CDR2: MGHRA and YSYEKL. The CDR3 contains 15 residues. CDR3 sequence reads: CASSRRLAGGQVQFF. Written as DNA, the CDR3 is TGCGCCAGCAGCCGCAGGCTAGCGGGGGGGCAGGTGCAGTTCTTC.